The source of this T cell receptor beta chain is a study of PD-1 blockade in mismatch repair-deficient tumors (dated by TCRdb to the late 2010s). Background for the entire study: Between late 2013 and 2016, the trial enrolled approximately 90 consecutive patients with 12 types of mismatch repair-deficient cancer, all of whom had received prior treatment and were progressing. Tumor-associated T cell clones in the peripheral blood of patients responding to PD-1 blockade were tracked using deep sequencing of TCR CDR3 regions.

The paper's findings and limits, for the study overall: Clones residing in the tumor, which were often undetectable in blood before treatment, expanded quickly after pembrolizumab and then contracted, generally before radiologic responses.

A distance of 11 bases separates the germline ends of V and J, which lose 4 bases and 1 base respectively. The CDR3 has 14 amino acids, counting the end cysteine and phenylalanine. Left in the record is the CDR3 DNA by itself, 42 bases read in frame from the first base. The germline V gene sets CDR1 to SGHRS and CDR2 to YFSETQ. Mismatch repair deficiency in every enrolled patient was established by polymerase chain reaction or immunohistochemistry. TCR sequencing was carried out for a few patients who responded to pembrolizumab therapy. The phase II trial prospectively tested pembrolizumab PD-1 blockade in advanced mismatch repair-deficient cancers regardless of tissue of origin. Peripheral blood T cell samples were serially collected before and at multiple times after PD-1 blockade was started. The timing of each blood sample was reported as weeks after the first dose of pembrolizumab. The library was generated by the immunoSEQ multiplex PCR assay. TCRdb provides this immuneACCESS table in a form limited to in-frame rearrangements. Some clones are lacking; in checked studies, under half of them reflect an unresolved V gene, and why the rest are absent is not known. The table for this sample lists tens of thousands of clones; more than 65% of them were counted only once. Of the sample, roughly 8.8% is held by the ten largest clones.

Of note for this clone: Its target antigen remains unknown. No per-base quality is available; no much larger clone lies one base away.

The starting material was peripheral blood, obtained less than 21 weeks after starting pembrolizumab. This TCR was sampled from an adult with mismatch repair-deficient cancer. The rearranged chain carries TRBV5-1 and TRBJ1-1; the D segment cannot be called with confidence. The sequenced DNA: TGCGCCAGCAGCAAAGAGCTCGGGAACACTGAAGCTTTCTTT. Its coded protein is CASSKELGNTEAFF. The entire variable domain, with the stretches around the CDR3 drawn from the reference TRBV5-1 and TRBJ1-1 proteins, is KAGVTQTPRYLIKTRGQQVTLSCSPISGHRSVSWYQQTPGQGLQFLFEYFSETQRNKGNFPGRFSGRQFSNSRSEMNVSTLELGDSALYLCASSKELGNTEAFFGQGTRLTVV.